The subject of this entry is one T cell receptor beta chain. This sample is drawn from a study of T cells in Graves' hyperthyroidism and ophthalmopathy. The CDR3 has 13 amino acids. Germline CDR1 and CDR2: SGHRS and YFSETQ. Trimming took 4 bases from V and 4 from J, leaving 12 bases between them. The TCR beta CDR3 regions underwent amplification using RNA transcripts as the source. The TCR CDR3 first-round RT-PCR relied on the HTBI primer set. TCRdb fed the multiplex PCR reads into MiXCR, producing one record per CDR3 protein. This table has 400,000 or so distinct CDR3 sequences, around 15% appearing once.

This TCR was sampled from a man in his forties or fifties with Graves' ophthalmopathy. The gene calls are TRBV5-1 and TRBJ2-7, with D unresolved. The sample taken for sequencing was blood. CDR3 in DNA: TGCGCCAGCAGCCCTAATTCCCCGTACGAGCAGTACTTC. Protein product: CASSPNSPYEQYF.